This T cell receptor beta chain is from a study of T cell responses to AZD1222 COVID-19 vaccine. General observations from the study: A mostly white British donor set with more females was recruited, and clonal diversity was possibly underestimated. Scientists sampled the repertoires only once the peak T cell response had passed. AZD1222 recipients seropositive at baseline numbered only five to seven. Reports say nearly half of spike-specific TCRs go after unmutated variant regions.

On this clone itself: Its target is unknown.

The CDR3 is made up of 15 amino acids. Germline CDR1 reads SGHTA; CDR2 reads FQGTGA. With 5 bases removed from V and 0 bases from J, the gap between germline ends came to 11 bases. The protocol was immunoSEQ multiplex PCR, while the TCRdb copy is restricted to in-frame clones and leaves out a portion. This sample has 110,000 to 150,000 clones; 90% to 95% occur once, and the top ten carry 12%. The TCR comes from an adult who had recovered from COVID-19. Sequenced here: peripheral blood, sampled after recovery from COVID-19. The rearrangement uses TRBV7-3 and TRBJ2-1; D uncertain. The chain's CDR3 is CASSIQASSYNEQFF. The CDR3 bases are TGTGCCAGCAGCATTCAGGCAAGCTCCTACAATGAGCAGTTCTTC.